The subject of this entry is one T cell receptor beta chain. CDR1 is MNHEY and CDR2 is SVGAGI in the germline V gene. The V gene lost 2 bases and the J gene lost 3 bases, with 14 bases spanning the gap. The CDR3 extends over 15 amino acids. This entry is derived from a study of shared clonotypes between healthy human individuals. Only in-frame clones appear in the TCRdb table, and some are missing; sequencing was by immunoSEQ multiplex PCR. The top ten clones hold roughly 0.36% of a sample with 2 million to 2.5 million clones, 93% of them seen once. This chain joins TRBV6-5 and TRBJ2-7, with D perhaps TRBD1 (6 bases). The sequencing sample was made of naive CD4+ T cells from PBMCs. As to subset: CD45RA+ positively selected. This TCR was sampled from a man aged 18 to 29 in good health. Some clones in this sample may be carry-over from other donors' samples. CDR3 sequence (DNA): TGTGCCAGCAGTTACCTAGGGACATCCGTCTACGAGCAGTACTTC. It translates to CASSYLGTSVYEQYF.